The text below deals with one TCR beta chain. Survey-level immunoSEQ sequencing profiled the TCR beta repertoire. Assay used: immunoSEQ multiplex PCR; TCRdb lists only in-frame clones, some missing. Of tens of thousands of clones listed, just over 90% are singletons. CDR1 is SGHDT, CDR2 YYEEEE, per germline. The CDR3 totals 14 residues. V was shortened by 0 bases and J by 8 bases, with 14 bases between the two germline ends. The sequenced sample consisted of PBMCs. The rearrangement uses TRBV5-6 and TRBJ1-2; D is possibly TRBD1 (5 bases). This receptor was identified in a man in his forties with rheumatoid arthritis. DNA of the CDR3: TGTGCCAGCAGCTTGGATTTAGGGACGAGAGGCTACACCTTC. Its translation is CASSLDLGTRGYTF.